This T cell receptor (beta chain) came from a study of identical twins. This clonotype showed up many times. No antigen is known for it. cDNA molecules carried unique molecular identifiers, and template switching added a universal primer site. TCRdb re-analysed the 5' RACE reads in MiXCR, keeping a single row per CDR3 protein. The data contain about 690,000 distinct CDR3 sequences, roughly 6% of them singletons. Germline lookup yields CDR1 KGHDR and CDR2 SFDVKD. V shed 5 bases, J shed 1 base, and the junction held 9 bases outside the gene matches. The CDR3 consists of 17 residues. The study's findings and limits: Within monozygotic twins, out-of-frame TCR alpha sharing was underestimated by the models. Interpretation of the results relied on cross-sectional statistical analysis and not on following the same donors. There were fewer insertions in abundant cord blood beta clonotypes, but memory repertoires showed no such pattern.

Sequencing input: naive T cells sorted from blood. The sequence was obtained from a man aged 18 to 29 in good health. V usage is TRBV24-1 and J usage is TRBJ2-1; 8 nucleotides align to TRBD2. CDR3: CATSAPSGGNSYNEQFF. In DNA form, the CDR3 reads TGTGCCACCAGTGCTCCGAGCGGGGGAAATTCCTACAATGAGCAGTTCTTC.